The rows below give T cell receptor beta chains drawn from one sample of a study of radiotherapy plus CTLA-4 blockade in lung cancer. Here immunoSEQ multiplex PCR was the method, and the copy in TCRdb shows in-frame clones only, minus some. The sample includes 65,000 to 95,000 clones, around 86% seen only once; the top ten take 40%. Sequencing used peripheral blood, obtained from a patient treated with radiotherapy plus ipilimumab. These receptors originate from a human donor with non-small cell lung cancer that progressed on radiotherapy plus ipilimumab. Both conserved end residues are part of each CDR3. D genes are given only for firm matches. For some rows the clone size is stated as once, few or many, or as a class when expanded; others skip it.

clone_size,j_call,d_call,v_call,cdr3_aa,cdr3_nt
-,TRBJ1-1,TRBD1,TRBV2,CASRGDSMNTEAFF,TGTGCCAGCAGGGGGGACAGCATGAACACTGAAGCTTTCTTT
-,TRBJ2-1,TRBD1,TRBV19,CASSRDRGLNNEQFF,TGTGCCAGTAGCCGCGACAGGGGCCTTAACAATGAGCAGTTCTTC
few,TRBJ2-1,TRBD2,TRBV9,CASSVALAGARNEQFF,TGTGCCAGCAGCGTAGCTCTAGCGGGAGCCCGCAATGAGCAGTTCTTC
-,TRBJ1-1,-,TRBV2,CASSTGPNTEAFF,TGTGCCAGCAGTACAGGGCCGAATACTGAAGCTTTCTTT
-,TRBJ2-5,TRBD2,TRBV7-2,CASTEGLAGVGTQYF,TGTGCCAGCACCGAGGGACTAGCGGGAGTAGGGACCCAGTACTTC
once,TRBJ2-1,TRBD2,TRBV5-1,CASSSLQGLAGLEQFF,TGCGCCAGCAGCTCGCTACAGGGACTAGCGGGACTTGAGCAGTTCTTC
-,TRBJ2-3,TRBD2,TRBV5-1,CASSPGGAGSPTDTQYF,TGCGCCAGCAGCCCGGGGGGTGCGGGCTCCCCCACAGATACGCAGTATTTT
-,TRBJ1-4,-,TRBV25-1,CASSGRAEKLFF,TGTGCCAGCAGTGGACGGGCCGAAAAACTGTTTTTT
-,TRBJ2-2,TRBD1,TRBV27,CASSLGWAGGSGGELFF,TGTGCCAGCAGTTTAGGATGGGCAGGGGGCTCGGGCGGGGAGCTGTTTTTT
-,TRBJ1-3,TRBD1,TRBV6-5,CASSDRGQGNTIYF,TGTGCCAGCAGCGACAGGGGGCAAGGGAACACCATATATTTT
-,TRBJ1-3,-,TRBV30,CAWSPGTASATIYF,TGTGCCTGGAGTCCGGGGACTGCATCGGCCACCATATATTTT
-,TRBJ2-3,-,TRBV9,CASSVGAGPTDTQYF,TGTGCCAGCAGCGTAGGGGCGGGACCAACAGATACGCAGTATTTT